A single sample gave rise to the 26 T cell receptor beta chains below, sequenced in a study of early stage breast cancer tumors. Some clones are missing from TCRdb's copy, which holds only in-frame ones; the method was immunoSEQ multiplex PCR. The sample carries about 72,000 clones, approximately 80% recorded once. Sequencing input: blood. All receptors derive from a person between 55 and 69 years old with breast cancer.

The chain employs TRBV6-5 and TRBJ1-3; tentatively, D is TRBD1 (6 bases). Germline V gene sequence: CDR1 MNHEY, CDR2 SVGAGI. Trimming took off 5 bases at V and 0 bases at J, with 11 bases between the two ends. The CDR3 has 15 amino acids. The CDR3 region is CASSPGGDSGNTIYF. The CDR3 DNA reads TGTGCCAGCAGTCCCGGGGGCGACTCTGGAAACACCATATATTTT.

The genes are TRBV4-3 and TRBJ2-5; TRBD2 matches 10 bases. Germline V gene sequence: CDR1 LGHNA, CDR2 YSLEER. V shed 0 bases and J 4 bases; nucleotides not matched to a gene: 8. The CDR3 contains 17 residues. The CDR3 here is CASSQEGAGGPRETQYF. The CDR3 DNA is TGCGCCAGCAGCCAAGAAGGAGCGGGAGGGCCAAGAGAGACCCAGTACTTC.

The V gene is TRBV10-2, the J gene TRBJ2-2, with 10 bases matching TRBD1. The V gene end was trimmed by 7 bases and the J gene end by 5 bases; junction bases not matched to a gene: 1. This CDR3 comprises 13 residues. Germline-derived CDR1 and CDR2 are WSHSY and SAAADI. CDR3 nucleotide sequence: TGCGCCAGCACGGACAGGGGGACCGGGGAGCTGTTTTTT. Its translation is CASTDRGTGELFF.

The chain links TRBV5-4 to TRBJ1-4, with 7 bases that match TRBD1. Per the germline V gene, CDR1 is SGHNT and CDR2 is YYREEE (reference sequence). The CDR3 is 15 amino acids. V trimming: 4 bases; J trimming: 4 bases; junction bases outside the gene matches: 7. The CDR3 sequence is CASSPQGQINEKLFF. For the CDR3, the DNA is TGTGCCAGCAGCCCTCAGGGACAGATTAATGAAAAACTGTTTTTT.

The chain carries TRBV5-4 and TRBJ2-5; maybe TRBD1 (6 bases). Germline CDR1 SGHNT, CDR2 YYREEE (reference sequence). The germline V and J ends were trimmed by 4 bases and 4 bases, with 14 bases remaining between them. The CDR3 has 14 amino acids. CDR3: CASSKEDRPETQYF. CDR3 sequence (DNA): TGTGCCAGCAGCAAAGAAGACAGGCCAGAGACCCAGTACTTC.

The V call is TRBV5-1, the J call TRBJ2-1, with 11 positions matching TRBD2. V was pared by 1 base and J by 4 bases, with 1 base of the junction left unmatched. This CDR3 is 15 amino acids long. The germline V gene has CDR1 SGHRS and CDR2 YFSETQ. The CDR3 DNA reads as TGCGCCAGCAGCTTGTCTAGCGGGGGGTACAATGAGCAGTTCTTC. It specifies CASSLSSGGYNEQFF.

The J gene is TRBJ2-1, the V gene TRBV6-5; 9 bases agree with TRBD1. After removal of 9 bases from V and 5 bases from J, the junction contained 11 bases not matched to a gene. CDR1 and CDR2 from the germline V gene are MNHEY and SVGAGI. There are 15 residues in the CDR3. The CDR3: CARKLRDREDNEQFF. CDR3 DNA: TGTGCCAGGAAACTCCGGGACAGGGAAGACAATGAGCAGTTCTTC.

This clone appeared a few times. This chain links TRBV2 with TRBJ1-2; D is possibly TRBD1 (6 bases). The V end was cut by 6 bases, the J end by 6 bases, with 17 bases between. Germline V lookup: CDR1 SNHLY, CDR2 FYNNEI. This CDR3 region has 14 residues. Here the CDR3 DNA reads TGTGCCAGCAGCCCAAGGGGGGGATTCGATGGCTACACCTTC. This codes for CASSPRGGFDGYTF.

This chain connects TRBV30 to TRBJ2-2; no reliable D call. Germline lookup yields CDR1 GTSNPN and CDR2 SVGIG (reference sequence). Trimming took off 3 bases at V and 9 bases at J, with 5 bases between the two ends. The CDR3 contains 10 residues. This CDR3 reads CAWRSRELFF. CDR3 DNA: TGTGCCTGGAGAAGCCGGGAGCTGTTTTTT.

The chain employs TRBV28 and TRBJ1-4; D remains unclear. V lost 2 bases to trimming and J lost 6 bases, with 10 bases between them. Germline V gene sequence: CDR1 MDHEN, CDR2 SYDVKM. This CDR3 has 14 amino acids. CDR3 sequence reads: CASSLREEDEKLFF. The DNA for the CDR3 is TGTGCCAGCAGTTTACGGGAAGAAGATGAAAAACTGTTTTTT.

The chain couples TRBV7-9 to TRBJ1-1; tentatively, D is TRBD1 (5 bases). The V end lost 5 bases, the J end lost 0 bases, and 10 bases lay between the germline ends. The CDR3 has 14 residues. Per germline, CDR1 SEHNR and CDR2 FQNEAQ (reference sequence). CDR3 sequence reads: CASSPGQLNTEAFF. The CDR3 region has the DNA TGTGCCAGCAGCCCAGGACAACTGAACACTGAAGCTTTCTTT.

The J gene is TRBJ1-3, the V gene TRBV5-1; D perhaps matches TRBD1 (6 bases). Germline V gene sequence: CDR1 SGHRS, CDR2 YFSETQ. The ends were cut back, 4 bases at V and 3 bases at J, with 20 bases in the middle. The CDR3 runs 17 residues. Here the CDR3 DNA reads TGCGCCAGCAGCCCGGTTCCCCAGGGGCTTGGTGGAAACACCATATATTTT. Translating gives CASSPVPQGLGGNTIYF.

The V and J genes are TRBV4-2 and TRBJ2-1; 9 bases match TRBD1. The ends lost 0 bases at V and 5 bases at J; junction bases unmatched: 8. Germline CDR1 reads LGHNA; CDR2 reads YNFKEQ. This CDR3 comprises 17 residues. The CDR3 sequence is CASSQDGGQGPNNEQFF. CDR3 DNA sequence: TGTGCCAGCAGCCAAGATGGCGGACAGGGGCCCAACAATGAGCAGTTCTTC.

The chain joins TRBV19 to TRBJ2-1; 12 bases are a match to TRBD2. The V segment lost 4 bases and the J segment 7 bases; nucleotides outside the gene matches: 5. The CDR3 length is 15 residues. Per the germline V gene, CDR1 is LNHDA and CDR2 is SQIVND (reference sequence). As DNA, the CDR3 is TGTGCCAGTAGTAAGACTAGCGGGGGCCGAAATGAGCAGTTCTTC. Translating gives CASSKTSGGRNEQFF.

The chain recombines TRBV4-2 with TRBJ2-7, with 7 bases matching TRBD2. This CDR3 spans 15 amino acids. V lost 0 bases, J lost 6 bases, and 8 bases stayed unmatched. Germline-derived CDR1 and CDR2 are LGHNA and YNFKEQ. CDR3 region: CASSQDLGGEGEQYF. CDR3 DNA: TGTGCCAGCAGCCAAGATCTGGGTGGGGAGGGCGAGCAGTACTTC.

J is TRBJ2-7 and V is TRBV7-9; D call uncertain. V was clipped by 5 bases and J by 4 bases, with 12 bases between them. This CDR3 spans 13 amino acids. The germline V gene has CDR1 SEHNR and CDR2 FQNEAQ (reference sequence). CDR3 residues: CASSPDWGYEQYF. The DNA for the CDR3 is TGTGCCAGCAGCCCCGATTGGGGTTACGAGCAGTACTTC.

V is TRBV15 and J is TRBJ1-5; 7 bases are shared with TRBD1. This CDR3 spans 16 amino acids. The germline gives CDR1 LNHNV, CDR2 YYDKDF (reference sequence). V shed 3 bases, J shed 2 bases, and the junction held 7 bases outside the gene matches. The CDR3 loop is CATSSKYRGGNQPQHF. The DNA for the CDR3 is TGTGCCACCAGCAGCAAATACAGGGGCGGCAATCAGCCCCAGCATTTT.

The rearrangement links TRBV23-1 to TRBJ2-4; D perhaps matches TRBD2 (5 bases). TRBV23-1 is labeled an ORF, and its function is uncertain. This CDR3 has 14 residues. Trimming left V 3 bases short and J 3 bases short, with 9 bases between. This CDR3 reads CASSQGVDKNIQYF. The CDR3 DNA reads TGCGCCAGCAGTCAGGGAGTTGACAAAAACATTCAGTACTTC.

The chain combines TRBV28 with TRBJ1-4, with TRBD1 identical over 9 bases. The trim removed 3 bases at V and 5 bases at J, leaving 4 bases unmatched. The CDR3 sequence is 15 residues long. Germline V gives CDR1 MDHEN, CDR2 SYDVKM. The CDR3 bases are TGTGCCAGCAGTTTCCGGGACAGGGTGAATGAAAAACTGTTTTTT. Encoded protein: CASSFRDRVNEKLFF.

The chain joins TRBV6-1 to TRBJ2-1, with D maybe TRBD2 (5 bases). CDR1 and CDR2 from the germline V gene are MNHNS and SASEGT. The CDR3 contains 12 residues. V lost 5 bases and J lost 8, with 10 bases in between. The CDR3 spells CASSQEGYEQFF. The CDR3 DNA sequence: TGTGCCAGCAGTCAAGAGGGTTATGAGCAGTTCTTC.

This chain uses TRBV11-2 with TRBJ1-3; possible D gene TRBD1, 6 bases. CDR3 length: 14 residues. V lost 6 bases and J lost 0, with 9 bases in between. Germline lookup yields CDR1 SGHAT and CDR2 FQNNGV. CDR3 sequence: CASSHRVSGNTIYF. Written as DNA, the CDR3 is TGTGCCAGCAGTCACAGGGTCTCTGGAAACACCATATATTTT.

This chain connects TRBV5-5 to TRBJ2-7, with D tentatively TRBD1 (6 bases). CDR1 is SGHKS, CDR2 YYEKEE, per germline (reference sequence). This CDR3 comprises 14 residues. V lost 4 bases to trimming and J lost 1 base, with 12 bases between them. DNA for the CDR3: TGTGCCAGCAGCCAAAGGGACATTTCCTACGAGCAGTACTTC. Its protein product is CASSQRDISYEQYF.

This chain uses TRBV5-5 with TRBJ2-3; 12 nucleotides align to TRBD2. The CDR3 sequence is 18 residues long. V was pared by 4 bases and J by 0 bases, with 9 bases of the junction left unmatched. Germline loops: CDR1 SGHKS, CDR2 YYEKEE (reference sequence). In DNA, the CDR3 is TGTGCCAGCAGCACGGTTCCTAGCGGGGGGGCTAGCACAGATACGCAGTATTTT. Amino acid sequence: CASSTVPSGGASTDTQYF.

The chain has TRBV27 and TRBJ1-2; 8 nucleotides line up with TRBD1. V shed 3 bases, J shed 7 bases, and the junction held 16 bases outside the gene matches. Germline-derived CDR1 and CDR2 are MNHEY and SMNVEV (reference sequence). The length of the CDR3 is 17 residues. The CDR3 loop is CASSFQGAISQMSGYTF. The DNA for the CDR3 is TGTGCCAGCAGTTTCCAGGGGGCTATCTCCCAAATGTCTGGCTACACCTTC.

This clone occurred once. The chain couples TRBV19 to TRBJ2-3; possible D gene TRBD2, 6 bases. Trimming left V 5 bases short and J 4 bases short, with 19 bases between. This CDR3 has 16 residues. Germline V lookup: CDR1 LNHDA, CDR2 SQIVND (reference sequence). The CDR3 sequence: CASSASSALGADTQYF. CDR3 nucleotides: TGTGCCAGTAGTGCTTCTAGCGCCCTGGGGGCAGATACGCAGTATTTT.

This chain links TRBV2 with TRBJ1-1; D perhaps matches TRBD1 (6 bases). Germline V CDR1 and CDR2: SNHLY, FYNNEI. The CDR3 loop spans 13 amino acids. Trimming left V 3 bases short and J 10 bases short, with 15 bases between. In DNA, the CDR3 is TGTGCCAGCAGTGATTTGGGGGCGGGGGGAGCTTTCTTT. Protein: CASSDLGAGGAFF.